Listed below are T cell receptor beta chains from one sample, sequenced in a study of cytomegalovirus exposure and HLA in healthy donors. The data were produced by immunoSEQ multiplex PCR, yet TCRdb's version contains in-frame clones alone and is incomplete. The data show roughly 200,000 clones, over 70% seen once. The sequenced material came from PBMCs. Every receptor here comes from a woman aged 55-69 years in good health and CMV-seropositive. CDR3s include the opening cysteine and the closing phenylalanine or tryptophan. The order of the fields is D gene, CDR3 length, J gene, clone size, V gene, CDR3 protein, CDR3 DNA. A D gene is named only where the DNA matches it firmly. Some rows have no size entry. The others give once, few or many, or a class for an expanded clone.

NA 14 TRBJ1-5 NA TRBV28 CASSFRGLGQPQHF TGTGCCAGCAGTTTCCGGGGGTTGGGTCAGCCCCAGCATTTT
TRBD2 15 TRBJ2-2 NA TRBV11-3 CASSLASGSIGELFF TGTGCCAGCAGCTTGGCTAGCGGGAGTATCGGGGAGCTGTTTTTT
NA 11 TRBJ2-7 NA TRBV5-1 CASRGASEQYF TGCGCCAGCAGGGGAGCGTCCGAGCAGTACTTC
NA 15 TRBJ1-5 NA TRBV18 CASSPTGTGNQPQHF TGTGCCAGCTCACCGACCGGGACTGGTAATCAGCCCCAGCATTTT
NA 12 TRBJ2-7 once TRBV18 CASSPNSYEQYF TGTGCCAGCTCACCAAACTCCTACGAGCAGTACTTC
NA 15 TRBJ2-7 NA TRBV6-5 CASNSLGGGPYEQYF TGTGCCAGCAACTCCTTGGGGGGAGGCCCCTACGAGCAGTACTTC
TRBD2 15 TRBJ2-1 NA TRBV9 CASSVTSGSNNEQFF TGTGCCAGCAGCGTGACTAGCGGGAGTAACAATGAGCAGTTCTTC
TRBD2 21 TRBJ2-1 NA TRBV4-3 CASSQGPGLAGGLSSYNEQFF TGCGCCAGCAGCCAGGGACCGGGACTAGCGGGGGGCCTGAGCTCCTACAATGAGCAGTTCTTC
TRBD2 16 TRBJ2-5 NA TRBV19 CASSIGGAGGQETQYF TGTGCCAGTAGTATAGGGGGAGCGGGGGGGCAAGAGACCCAGTACTTC
TRBD1 12 TRBJ2-1 few TRBV5-6 CASSLAGGEQFF TGTGCCAGCAGCTTAGCAGGGGGTGAGCAGTTCTTC
NA 12 TRBJ2-1 NA TRBV4-2 CASSQDLYEQFF TGTGCCAGCAGCCAAGATCTCTATGAGCAGTTCTTC
TRBD1 17 TRBJ1-5 NA TRBV28 CASSLWGQGRSNQPQHF TGTGCCAGCAGTTTATGGGGACAGGGGCGCAGCAATCAGCCCCAGCATTTT
NA 14 TRBJ1-1 NA TRBV5-1 CASSLGLLNTEAFF TGCGCCAGCAGCTTGGGACTGCTGAACACTGAAGCTTTCTTT
TRBD1 16 TRBJ2-5 NA TRBV5-8 CASSQSGQGSGETQYF TGTGCCAGCAGCCAGAGCGGACAGGGGAGTGGAGAGACCCAGTACTTC
NA 16 TRBJ2-1 NA TRBV10-3 CAISESKTGVVDEQFF TGTGCCATCAGTGAGTCGAAAACTGGAGTAGTCGATGAGCAGTTCTTC
NA 12 TRBJ2-1 NA TRBV10-1 CASKGDGDEQFF TGCGCCAGCAAAGGGGATGGGGATGAGCAGTTCTTC
NA 16 TRBJ2-4 NA TRBV7-8 CASSLGGDRAKNIQYF TGTGCCAGCAGCTTAGGCGGAGATCGAGCCAAAAACATTCAGTACTTC
TRBD2 17 TRBJ2-2 NA TRBV7-3 CASSLQLAGTSTGELFF TGTGCCAGCAGCTTACAACTAGCGGGGACTTCTACCGGGGAGCTGTTTTTT
TRBD2 16 TRBJ2-5 NA TRBV5-1 CASSLAQGRGGETQYF TGCGCCAGCAGCTTGGCTCAAGGCCGGGGGGGGGAGACCCAGTACTTC
NA 16 TRBJ2-2 NA TRBV5-1 CASSLVGTLNTGELFF TGCGCCAGCAGCTTGGTAGGGACACTCAACACCGGGGAGCTGTTTTTT
TRBD2 15 TRBJ2-1 NA TRBV11-2 CASRSGTSGGAEQFF TGTGCCAGCCGATCGGGGACTAGCGGGGGCGCTGAGCAGTTCTTC
NA 15 TRBJ1-2 NA TRBV19 CASSIGGGIRYGYTF TGTGCCAGTAGTATAGGCGGGGGAATCCGGTATGGCTACACCTTC
NA 15 TRBJ2-3 NA TRBV10-3 CAIQIDRDSTDTQYF TGTGCCATCCAAATCGACCGGGACTCCACAGATACGCAGTATTTT
TRBD1 13 TRBJ2-4 NA TRBV2 CASSGPGGNSQYF TGTGCCAGCAGTGGCCCAGGGGGAAACAGTCAGTACTTC
NA 15 TRBJ2-5 NA TRBV2 CASSKTRTLQETQYF TGTGCCAGCAGTAAGACCCGGACATTGCAAGAGACCCAGTACTTC
NA 17 TRBJ1-4 NA TRBV11-2 CASSLIQVRRVNEKLFF TGTGCCAGCAGCTTAATTCAGGTCAGGCGTGTTAATGAAAAACTGTTTTTT
NA 12 TRBJ2-4 NA TRBV29-1 CSVDGGANIQYF TGCAGCGTTGACGGGGGAGCGAACATTCAGTACTTC
NA 14 TRBJ2-4 NA TRBV5-4 CASHNRGIGNSQYF TGTGCCAGCCATAATCGGGGGATCGGAAACAGTCAGTACTTC
NA 12 TRBJ2-7 NA TRBV5-4 CASSLVEGEQYF TGTGCCAGCAGCTTGGTGGAGGGAGAGCAGTACTTC
NA 14 TRBJ2-1 NA TRBV28 CASSPDSSYNEQFF TGTGCCAGCAGTCCGGACAGCTCCTACAATGAGCAGTTCTTC
NA 12 TRBJ2-2 NA TRBV9 CASSVSPGELFF TGTGCCAGCAGCGTCAGTCCCGGGGAGCTGTTTTTT
NA 15 TRBJ1-1 NA TRBV2 CASSEPTQGRTEAFF TGTGCCAGCAGTGAACCAACACAGGGTCGGACTGAAGCTTTCTTT
TRBD1 13 TRBJ2-7 NA TRBV30 CASSGTGGHEQCF TGTGCCTCTTCCGGGACAGGGGGCCACGAGCAGTGCTTC
NA 15 TRBJ2-2 NA TRBV7-9 CASSLVGTNTGELFF TGTGCCAGCAGCTTAGTCGGGACGAACACCGGGGAGCTGTTTTTT
TRBD1 15 TRBJ2-1 NA TRBV19 CASSIGTGAGDEQFF TGTGCCAGTAGTATAGGGACAGGGGCTGGCGATGAGCAGTTCTTC